This is a list of T cell receptor beta chains from one sample in a study of PD-1 blockade in classical Hodgkin lymphoma. Profiled with immunoSEQ multiplex PCR; TCRdb holds only in-frame clones, not every one. Of around 13,000 clones in the sample, 60% to 80% were seen once. The sample consisted of peripheral blood mononuclear cells (PBMCs), taken before the second cycle of nivolumab. All receptors derive from a human donor with classical Hodgkin lymphoma. CDR3s include the opening cysteine and the closing phenylalanine or tryptophan. D genes are given only for firm matches. Not every row has a clone size; where given, it reads once, few, many or a size class.

size | J | V | D | CDR3 | DNA
once | TRBJ2-6 | TRBV28 | TRBD1 | CASSKRTGLSAGANVLTF | TGTGCCAGCAGTAAACGGACAGGATTATCTGCTGGGGCCAACGTCCTGACTTTC
- | TRBJ2-7 | TRBV7-9 | - | CASSLEAAPYAQYF | TGTGCCAGCAGCTTAGAAGCGGCCCCCTACGCGCAGTACTTC
- | TRBJ1-2 | TRBV4-3 | TRBD1 | CASSQTGQATYGYTF | TGCGCCAGCAGCCAAACCGGACAGGCTACCTATGGCTACACCTTC
- | TRBJ2-7 | TRBV11-1 | - | CASSLGSYSYEQYF | TGTGCCAGCAGCTTAGGATCATATAGCTACGAGCAGTACTTC
- | TRBJ2-1 | TRBV7-7 | - | CASSLGASSEQFF | TGTGCTAGCAGCTTAGGGGCATCGTCTGAGCAGTTCTTC
- | TRBJ2-1 | TRBV11-2 | TRBD2 | CASSFRGGAYNEQFF | TGTGCCAGCAGCTTTCGCGGGGGGGCTTACAATGAGCAGTTCTTC
- | TRBJ2-7 | TRBV5-5 | - | CASSLDSYYEQYF | TGTGCCAGCAGCTTGGACAGTTATTACGAGCAGTACTTC
few | TRBJ1-3 | TRBV7-9 | - | CASSYTAVSGNTIYF | TGTGCCAGCAGCTATACGGCTGTCTCTGGAAACACCATATATTTT
few | TRBJ1-2 | TRBV9 | - | CASSDRGNYGYTF | TGTGCCAGCAGCGATAGAGGGAACTATGGCTACACCTTC
- | TRBJ2-7 | TRBV9 | TRBD1 | CASSVGPLRTGHYEQYF | TGTGCCAGCAGCGTAGGCCCTCTCCGGACAGGGCATTACGAGCAGTACTTC
- | TRBJ1-5 | TRBV5-6 | - | CASSLGGRAQHF | TGTGCCAGCAGCTTGGGGGGTAGGGCCCAGCATTTT
- | TRBJ1-6 | TRBV5-1 | TRBD1 | CASSDRVGISPLHF | TGCGCCAGCAGCGACAGGGTGGGGATTTCACCCCTCCACTTT
- | TRBJ1-6 | TRBV27 | TRBD1 | CASSFTQGAGNSPLHF | TGTGCCAGCAGTTTTACCCAGGGGGCGGGAAATTCACCCCTCCACTTT
- | TRBJ1-4 | TRBV2 | TRBD1 | CASVQGATNEKLFF | TGTGCCAGCGTACAGGGGGCAACTAATGAAAAACTGTTTTTT
- | TRBJ1-5 | TRBV2 | - | CASSDEVRQPQHF | TGTGCCAGCAGTGATGAGGTGCGACAGCCCCAGCATTTT
- | TRBJ2-6 | TRBV28 | TRBD1 | CASTLRQGKPRSGANVLTF | TGTGCCAGCACCCTCCGACAGGGTAAACCGCGTTCTGGGGCCAACGTCCTGACTTTC
once | TRBJ1-5 | TRBV7-2 | TRBD1 | CASSPGQGHQPQHF | TGTGCCAGCAGCCCGGGACAGGGGCACCAGCCCCAGCATTTT
- | TRBJ1-1 | TRBV5-1 | - | CASSFRTQMNTEAFF | TGCGCCAGCAGCTTCCGGACACAGATGAACACTGAAGCTTTCTTT
- | TRBJ1-2 | TRBV12-2 | - | CASRFGDSLLGYGYTF | TGTGCAAGTCGCTTTGGGGACTCACTTCTGGGATATGGCTACACCTTC
- | TRBJ2-7 | TRBV7-2 | TRBD1 | CASSLEGQTYEQYF | TGTGCCAGCAGCTTAGAGGGACAGACCTACGAGCAGTACTTC
- | TRBJ1-1 | TRBV5-8 | TRBD1 | CASRKQGAVEAFF | TGTGCCAGCAGGAAACAGGGGGCGGTTGAAGCTTTCTTT
- | TRBJ1-1 | TRBV6-1 | - | CASSERSTEAFF | TGTGCCAGCAGTGAGAGAAGCACTGAAGCTTTCTTT
- | TRBJ1-2 | TRBV29-1 | TRBD1 | CSVAAGGTYGYTF | TGCAGCGTTGCAGCAGGGGGAACCTATGGCTACACCTTC
- | TRBJ1-2 | TRBV5-6 | - | CASSSTGPSRSF | TGTGCCAGCAGCTCGACAGGCCCTTCCAGGAGCTTC
- | TRBJ2-5 | TRBV2 | TRBD1 | CASSDDYDREETQYF | TGTGCCAGCAGTGACGATTACGACAGGGAAGAGACCCAGTACTTC
few | TRBJ2-2 | TRBV7-6 | - | CASSLTQFTGELFF | TGTGCCAGCAGCTTGACTCAGTTCACCGGGGAGCTGTTTTTT
- | TRBJ2-7 | TRBV7-2 | - | CASSLLLSSYEQYF | TGTGCCAGCAGCTTACTCCTAAGCTCCTACGAGCAGTACTTC
- | TRBJ1-6 | TRBV4-3 | TRBD1 | CASSQGQGGSPLHF | TGCGCCAGCAGCCAGGGACAGGGAGGTTCACCCCTCCACTTT
- | TRBJ2-1 | TRBV4-3 | TRBD2 | CASSHTIAGGPPYNEQFF | TGCGCCAGCAGTCACACCATAGCGGGGGGCCCCCCCTACAATGAGCAGTTCTTC
- | TRBJ1-1 | TRBV7-9 | - | CASSLGGTLNTEAFF | TGTGCCAGCAGCTTAGGAGGGACATTGAACACTGAAGCTTTCTTT
- | TRBJ1-3 | TRBV28 | - | CASLGGSGNTIYF | TGTGCCAGTCTGGGGGGCTCTGGAAACACCATATATTTT